This is a list of T cell receptor beta chains from one sample in a study of T cell repertoires in cytomegalovirus infection. The antigens for these receptors are not known. MiXCR, run by TCRdb on the reads, gives a single entry per CDR3 protein. The sample includes 200,000 to 250,000 distinct CDR3 sequences, about 40% of them seen just once. The material sequenced was CD8+ T cells from cultured PBMCs, taken from culture after CMV antigen stimulation. The receptor set was obtained from a human donor in good health (CMV status not recorded). Some clones in this sample may be carry-over from other donors' samples. Both conserved end residues are trimmed from each CDR3. Fields, in order: J gene, V gene, D gene, CDR3 protein. D genes are given only for firm matches.

>TRBJ2-2|TRBV7-2|TRBD2
ASSLFPGLAGGRDTGELF
>TRBJ2-1|TRBV27|.
ASSSPRGGGEQF
>TRBJ2-2|TRBV11-2|.
ASSWAGRDTGELF
>TRBJ2-6|TRBV19|.
ASRFGSGANVLT
>TRBJ2-2|TRBV20-1|TRBD1
SARDFQGQGDTGELF
>TRBJ1-4|TRBV7-8|.
ASSPHKLHEKLF
>TRBJ2-7|TRBV20-1|.
SAREDGDYEQY
>TRBJ2-2|TRBV7-3|TRBD2
ASSLTRAGGRTGELF
>TRBJ2-7|TRBV9|TRBD2
ASGSGGTSYEQY
>TRBJ1-1|TRBV7-3|.
ASSLDGGVTEAF
>TRBJ2-3|TRBV7-6|TRBD1
ASSWGTGGPSTDTQY
>TRBJ1-1|TRBV19|.
ASSIASGTEAF
>TRBJ2-3|TRBV7-8|TRBD2
ASSPAGAPDTQY
>TRBJ2-2|TRBV28|.
ASERGTSENTGELF